Sequencing of this T cell receptor beta chain was carried out in a study of shared clonotypes between healthy human individuals. Points on this clone: Its target is unknown.

The CDR3 consists of 16 residues. V was pared by 0 bases and J by 4 bases, with 13 bases between. CDR1 and CDR2 (germline): SGHAT, FQNNGV. Findings and caveats of the study: Investigators collected only blood, and repertoires in tissues likely differ.

The run depth of the assay was deep. Clones were read by immunoSEQ multiplex PCR, and TCRdb kept only the in-frame ones, dropping some. Of approximately 1.9 million clones listed, approximately 92% are singletons. As defined, naive CD8 cells were CD45RO-negative and positively selected for CCR7, with terminally differentiated effector memory CD45RA+ cells excluded. Nashville, Tennessee was home to all donors, who were Caucasian adults. Sequenced material: naive CD8+ T cells from PBMCs. The chain couples TRBV11-2 to TRBJ2-1, with a weak D call TRBD2 (6 bases). The TCR comes from a man between 18 and 35 years old in good health. Some clones in this sample may be carry-over from other donors' samples. CDR3 residues: CASSLDGGAAYNEQFF. Written as DNA, the CDR3 is TGTGCCAGCAGCTTAGACGGCGGGGCGGCATACAATGAGCAGTTCTTC.